The 20 T cell receptor beta chains reported below all come from one sample, sequenced in a study of response to subunit inactivated influenza vaccine. TCRdb re-called the RT-PCR reads with MiXCR, one entry per CDR3 protein. This table holds roughly 670,000 distinct CDR3 sequences, roughly 15% found once. Material: PBMCs from blood, obtained 14 to 15 days before vaccination. The source of these receptors is a man aged 45-60 years who received an inactivated influenza vaccine.

The chain recombines TRBV5-1 with TRBJ2-2; D gene ambiguous. The CDR3 is 15 residues long. The germline V and J ends were trimmed by 0 bases and 7 bases, with 13 bases remaining between them. Germline V lookup: CDR1 SGHRS, CDR2 YFSETQ. The CDR3 DNA reads as TGCGCCAGCAGCTTGGTCGGGCTCAAGGGCGGGGAGCTGTTTTTT. Its protein product is CASSLVGLKGGELFF.

V usage is TRBV19 and J usage is TRBJ2-5, with D possibly being TRBD2 (6 bases). V was clipped by 3 bases and J by 2 bases, with 19 bases between them. This CDR3 spans 17 amino acids. CDR1 and CDR2 from the germline V gene are LNHDA and SQIVND (reference sequence). CDR3 nucleotides: TGTGCCAGTAGTATTGGGGGGACTGTCGGGATTCAAGAGACCCAGTACTTC. Its translation: CASSIGGTVGIQETQYF.

In its sample, this clonotype was seen many times. The chain recombines TRBV11-2 with TRBJ2-7; D is undetermined. Germline V CDR1 and CDR2: SGHAT, FQNNGV. V was clipped by 5 bases and J by 1 base, with 6 bases between them. The CDR3 sequence is 12 residues long. The CDR3 loop is CASSPYSYEQYF. The CDR3 DNA follows: TGTGCCAGCAGCCCCTATTCCTACGAGCAGTACTTC.

This clonotype has only a few counts. The chain's CDR3 is CASTSLGSGHTGELFF. In nucleotides, the CDR3 is TGTGCCAGCACCTCGCTTGGTAGCGGGCACACCGGGGAGCTGTTTTTT. The chain has TRBV6-1 and TRBJ2-2; 7 positions match TRBD2. Germline CDR1 MNHNS, CDR2 SASEGT. The CDR3 totals 16 residues. The trim removed 7 bases at V and 3 bases at J, leaving 11 bases unmatched.

The chain employs TRBV12-3 or TRBV12-4 and TRBJ2-3, with 7 bases that match TRBD2. The CDR3 length is 14 residues. V was clipped by 3 bases and J by 1 base; unmatched bases: 1. CDR3 sequence (DNA): TGTGCCAGCAGTTTGACTAGCCGCACAGATACGCAGTATTTT. Translated: CASSLTSRTDTQYF.

V is TRBV7-9 and J is TRBJ2-7; 7 bases agree with TRBD1. V shed 6 bases, J shed 3 bases, and the junction held 8 bases outside the gene matches. From germline, CDR1 is SEHNR and CDR2 FQNEAQ (reference sequence). The CDR3 runs 14 residues. The CDR3 nucleotides are TGTGCCAGCAGAAGGGGTGACAGGGACTACGAGCAGTACTTC. Translating gives CASRRGDRDYEQYF. The full variable domain, in which reference TRBV7-9 and TRBJ2-7 provide the parts outside the CDR3, is DTGVSQNPRHKITKRGQNVTFRCDPISEHNRLYWYRQTLGQGPEFLTYFQNEAQLEKSRLLSDRFSAERPKGSFSTLEIQRTEQGDSAMYLCASRRGDRDYEQYFGPGTRLTVT.

This chain joins TRBV6-1 and TRBJ2-7, with D perhaps matching TRBD1 (5 bases). Per the germline V gene, CDR1 is MNHNS and CDR2 is SASEGT. The CDR3 has 13 residues. Deletions cut 7 bases from V and 2 bases from J, with 12 bases between. This CDR3 is CASTRGLAYEQYF. The CDR3, as DNA: TGTGCCAGCACTAGGGGATTGGCCTACGAGCAGTACTTC.

Only a few counts were recorded for this clonotype. The chain combines TRBV6-2 or TRBV6-3 with TRBJ2-3; tentative D call: TRBD2 (5 bases). V was shortened by 4 bases and J by 6 bases, with 17 bases between the two germline ends. The CDR3 loop spans 15 amino acids. Per the germline V gene, CDR1 is MNHEY and CDR2 is SVGEGT. The CDR3 bases are TGTGCCAGCAGTTTCTGGGGAGCTCAAACCGATACGCAGTATTTT. It specifies CASSFWGAQTDTQYF.

This clonotype showed up many times. The rearrangement joins TRBV29-1 to TRBJ1-2, with D maybe TRBD1 (6 bases). Germline CDR1 SQVTM, CDR2 ANQGSEA. The CDR3 totals 13 residues. Deletions cut 5 bases from V and 4 bases from J, with 14 bases between. This chain's CDR3 is CSVSTGTTYGYTF. The CDR3 DNA reads as TGCAGCGTTAGCACCGGGACAACCTATGGCTACACCTTC.

This clonotype has more than one count but fewer than ten. V gene TRBV30 combines with J gene TRBJ1-4; D uncertain. CDR1 and CDR2 (germline): GTSNPN, SVGIG (reference sequence). The CDR3 extends over 13 amino acids. The ends were cut back, 5 bases at V and 8 bases at J, with 15 bases in the middle. The CDR3 region is CAWSLGVREKLFF. CDR3 DNA: TGTGCCTGGTCTTTGGGAGTCAGAGAAAAACTGTTTTTT.

This clonotype occurred a few times. The chain joins TRBV29-1 to TRBJ2-5; D unclear. The V and J ends lost 8 bases and 2 bases respectively, with 15 bases between them. Germline CDR1 reads SQVTM; CDR2 reads ANQGSEA. This CDR3 spans 13 amino acids. This chain's CDR3 is CSIKVLAQETQYF. CDR3 bases: TGCAGCATTAAGGTCTTAGCTCAAGAGACCCAGTACTTC.

This clonotype was counted between two and nine times. This rearrangement joins TRBV29-1 to TRBJ2-7; D ambiguous. The CDR3 has 13 residues. Between the trimmed V and J ends, which lost 2 bases and 0 bases, there was a span of 8 bases. Germline V gene lookup returns CDR1 SQVTM and CDR2 ANQGSEA. The CDR3 sequence: CSVESRSSYEQYF. The DNA of the CDR3 is TGCAGCGTTGAATCACGGAGCTCCTACGAGCAGTACTTC.

This chain's CDR3 is CASSPNRPGLAGGPSSHNEQFF. The CDR3, as DNA: TGTGCCAGCAGCCCAAACCGGCCGGGACTAGCGGGAGGGCCATCTTCCCACAATGAGCAGTTCTTC. The chain couples TRBV3-1 to TRBJ2-1; 16 nucleotides line up with TRBD2. Germline assignment: CDR1 LGHDT and CDR2 YNNKEL (reference sequence). The CDR3 loop spans 22 amino acids. After removal of 4 bases from V and 5 bases from J, the junction contained 20 bases not matched to a gene.

This clonotype was detected only a few times. This sequence joins TRBV19 and TRBJ2-3, with TRBD2 as a possible D gene (7 bases). Trimming left V 5 bases short and J 5 bases short, with 23 bases between. Germline CDR1 reads LNHDA; CDR2 reads SQIVND (reference sequence). The CDR3 runs to 17 residues. The CDR3 reads CASSPHLMGGPVDTQYF. Here the CDR3 DNA reads TGTGCCAGTAGTCCCCACTTAATGGGGGGGCCCGTAGATACGCAGTATTTT.

V and J are TRBV20-1 and TRBJ2-4; D is ambiguous. The V end lost 5 bases, the J end lost 0 bases, and 8 bases lay between the germline ends. The CDR3 has 13 residues. Germline V gene lookup returns CDR1 DFQATT and CDR2 SNEGSKA (reference sequence). The CDR3 reads CSAYTLAKNIQYF. CDR3 nucleotide sequence: TGCAGTGCTTACACACTAGCCAAAAACATTCAGTACTTC.

The chain is built from TRBV6-1 and TRBJ2-1, with TRBD2 as a possible D gene (8 bases). CDR3 length: 16 residues. The V end lost 0 bases, the J end lost 8 bases, and 17 bases lay between the germline ends. From germline, CDR1 is MNHNS and CDR2 SASEGT. Written as DNA, the CDR3 is TGTGCCAGCAGTGAAGCCACTAGCGGCAGGGGGTATGAGCAGTTCTTC. Its protein is CASSEATSGRGYEQFF.

CDR3 in amino acids: CASTLGYQETQYF. CDR3 coding DNA: TGTGCCAGCACCCTAGGGTATCAAGAGACCCAGTACTTC. This rearrangement joins TRBV12-3 or TRBV12-4 to TRBJ2-5; no reliable D call. The CDR3 sequence is 13 residues long. The germline V and J ends were trimmed by 7 bases and 2 bases, with 11 bases remaining between them.

This clonotype was found many times. The chain links TRBV12-3 or TRBV12-4 to TRBJ1-5; D not certain. The CDR3 has 14 amino acids. Between the trimmed V and J ends, which lost 4 bases and 1 base, there was a span of 8 bases. As DNA, the CDR3 is TGTGCCAGCAGTTCCGGACCGAGCAATCAGCCCCAGCATTTT. It encodes CASSSGPSNQPQHF.

The chain combines TRBV5-1 with TRBJ2-2; possibly TRBD1 for D (5 bases). Germline V lookup: CDR1 SGHRS, CDR2 YFSETQ. CDR3 length: 17 residues. V lost 1 base to trimming and J lost 0 bases, with 13 bases between them. The CDR3 loop is CASSLLSQGANTGELFF. CDR3 nucleotides: TGCGCCAGCAGCTTGTTAAGCCAGGGTGCGAACACCGGGGAGCTGTTTTTT.

This clonotype turned up a few times. The J gene is TRBJ1-3, the V gene TRBV6-1; possibly TRBD1 for D (5 bases). This CDR3 contains 15 residues. V shed 5 bases and J shed 2 bases, with 13 bases lying between them. From germline, CDR1 is MNHNS and CDR2 SASEGT. Written as DNA, the CDR3 is TGTGCCAGCAGTACGGGTCCAGGGCCTGGAAACACCATATATTTT. It codes for CASSTGPGPGNTIYF.